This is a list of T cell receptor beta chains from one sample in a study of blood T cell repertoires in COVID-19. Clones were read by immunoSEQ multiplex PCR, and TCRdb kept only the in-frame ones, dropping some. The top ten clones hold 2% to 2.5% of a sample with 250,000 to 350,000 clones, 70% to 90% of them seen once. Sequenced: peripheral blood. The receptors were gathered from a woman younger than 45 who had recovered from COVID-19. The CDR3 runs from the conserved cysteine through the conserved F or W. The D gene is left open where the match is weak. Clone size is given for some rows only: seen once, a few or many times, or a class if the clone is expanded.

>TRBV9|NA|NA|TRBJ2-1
CASSEDTLGNEQFF
TGTGCCAGCAGCGAGGACACGCTAGGCAATGAGCAGTTCTTC
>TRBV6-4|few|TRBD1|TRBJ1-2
CASSGTGGLVLFTF
TGTGCCAGCAGTGGGACAGGGGGCTTGGTGTTATTCACCTTC
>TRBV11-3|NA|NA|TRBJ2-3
CASRGAGSDTQYF
TGTGCCAGCAGAGGGGCAGGGTCCGATACGCAGTATTTT
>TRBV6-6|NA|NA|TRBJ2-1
CASILGGARNEQFF
TGTGCCAGCATTTTAGGAGGGGCTCGCAATGAGCAGTTCTTC
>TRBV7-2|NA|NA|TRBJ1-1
CASSLDLMSGLQPEAFF
TGTGCCAGCAGCTTAGACCTCATGTCAGGGCTGCAGCCTGAAGCTTTCTTT
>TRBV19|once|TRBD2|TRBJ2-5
CASSIRPGTSNYETQYF
TGTGCCAGTAGTATTCGCCCCGGGACTAGCAACTACGAGACCCAGTACTTC
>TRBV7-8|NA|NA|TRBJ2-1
CASSLANWRMNEQFF
TGTGCCAGCAGCTTAGCTAACTGGCGGATGAATGAGCAGTTCTTC
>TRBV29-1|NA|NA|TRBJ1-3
CSVVSGLENTIYF
TGCAGCGTTGTTTCAGGGCTTGAAAACACCATATATTTT
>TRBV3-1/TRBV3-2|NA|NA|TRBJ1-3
CASSPDTDSGNTIYF
TGTGCCAGCAGCCCAGACACAGACTCTGGAAACACCATATATTTT
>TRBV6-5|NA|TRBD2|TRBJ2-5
CASRPPGGGETQYF
TGTGCCAGCAGGCCCCCGGGGGGGGGAGAGACCCAGTACTTC
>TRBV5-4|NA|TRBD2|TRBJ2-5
CASSSSPLLAGGETQYF
TGTGCCAGCAGCTCGTCGCCGTTGCTAGCGGGGGGAGAGACCCAGTACTTC
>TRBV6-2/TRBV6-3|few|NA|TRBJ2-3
CASSRAETTDTQYF
TGTGCCAGCAGTCGAGCGGAGACCACAGATACGCAGTATTTT
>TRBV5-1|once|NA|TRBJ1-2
CASSFKNRRNYGYTF
TGCGCCAGCAGCTTCAAGAACAGGAGAAACTATGGCTACACCTTC
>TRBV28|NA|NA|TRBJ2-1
CASQKRNNEQFF
TGTGCCAGCCAAAAGCGAAACAATGAGCAGTTCTTC
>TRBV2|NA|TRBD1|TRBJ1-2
CASSRQGFYGYTF
TGTGCCAGCAGTCGACAGGGCTTCTATGGCTACACCTTC
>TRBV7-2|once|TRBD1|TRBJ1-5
CASSRGTGVNQPQHF
TGTGCCAGCAGCCGCGGGACAGGGGTCAATCAGCCCCAGCATTTT
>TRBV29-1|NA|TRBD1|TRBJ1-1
CSVDLTNRGGTEAFF
TGCAGCGTTGATCTAACAAACAGGGGTGGCACTGAAGCTTTCTTT
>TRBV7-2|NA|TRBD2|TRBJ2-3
CASSLVASSGLITDTQYF
TGTGCCAGCAGCTTAGTTGCGTCTAGCGGGCTTATTACAGATACGCAGTATTTT
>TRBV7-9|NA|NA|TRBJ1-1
CASRRQETEAFF
TGTGCCAGCAGAAGACAGGAGACTGAAGCTTTCTTT
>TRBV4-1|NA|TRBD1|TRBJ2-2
CASSPLLQGTRRELFF
TGCGCCAGCAGCCCTTTACTACAGGGGACGAGGAGGGAGCTGTTTTTT
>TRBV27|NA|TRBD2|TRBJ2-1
CASSLTRGGLVEQFF
TGTGCCAGCAGTTTAACCCGGGGGGGCCTTGTTGAGCAGTTCTTC
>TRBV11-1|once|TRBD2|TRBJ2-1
CASSLNSGSYNEQFF
TGTGCCAGCAGCTTAAATAGCGGGAGCTACAATGAGCAGTTCTTC
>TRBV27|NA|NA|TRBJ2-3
CASSRRRADTQYF
TGTGCCAGCAGTCGCCGGAGGGCGGATACGCAGTATTTT
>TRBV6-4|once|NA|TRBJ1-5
CASSDIPGSDQPQHF
TGTGCCAGCAGTGACATTCCAGGTTCTGATCAGCCCCAGCATTTT
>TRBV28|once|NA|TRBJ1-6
CASSGASGAGSPLHF
TGTGCCAGCAGCGGTGCCTCAGGGGCTGGTTCACCCCTCCACTTT